This TCR beta chain originates from a study of shared clonotypes between healthy human individuals. Study-level results: Genetic and exposure-history diversity was limited by the small donor number. Estimated richness was generally greater in naive than memory subsets.

A remark on this clone: Its target is unknown.

Sorted-subset replicate PCR reactions contained about 200 ng DNA, corresponding to approximately 30,000 T cell genomes. The protocol was immunoSEQ multiplex PCR, while the TCRdb copy is restricted to in-frame clones and leaves out a portion. The sample has over a million clones, under 80% seen once. The specimen was memory CD4+ T cells sorted from blood. Subset meaning: CD45RA-negative fraction. The sequence came from a man aged 18 to 30 in good health.

CDR3 in amino acids: CASTPRGRRVATQYF. CDR3 nucleotide sequence: TGTGCCAGCACTCCCAGGGGGAGGAGGGTGGCTACGCAGTATTTT. V gene TRBV21-1 combines with J gene TRBJ2-3; the D call of TRBD1 is as the table states it, not checked on the DNA. TRBV21-1 is a pseudogene segment. The CDR3 contains 15 residues.